This TCR beta chain emerged from a study of technical replicates of blood from a few donors. V shed 1 base and J 6 bases; nucleotides not matched to a gene: 5. CDR3 length: 14 residues. CDR1 and CDR2 (germline): LGHNA, YSLEER. The repertoire was sequenced with immunoSEQ multiplex PCR; TCRdb's copy has only in-frame clones and lacks some. Of 55,000 to 75,000 clones in the sample, 87% were seen once. Source material: PBMCs. The clonotype was recovered from a human donor in good health. Some clones in this sample may be carry-over from other donors' samples. J is TRBJ2-7 and V is TRBV4-3, with 8 bases identical to TRBD1. The CDR3 nucleotides are TGCGCCAGCAGCCAAGGACAGGGGACCGGCGAGCAGTACTTC. This sequence encodes CASSQGQGTGEQYF.